This TCR beta chain was identified during a study of control samples from healthy donors and cancer patients (dated by TCRdb to between 2020 and 2021). Remarks on this clone: Its antigen is still unknown. No per-base quality is available; no much larger clone lies one base away.

Trimming removed 3 bases from V and 8 bases from J, leaving 7 bases between the germline ends. CDR1 DFQATT and CDR2 SNEGSKA are derived from the germline V gene (reference sequence). Reading from cysteine to phenylalanine, the CDR3 counts 10 amino acids. Only the CDR3 part of the read is kept: 30 bases, read in frame from the first base. Library method: the immunoSEQ multiplex PCR assay. TCRdb mirrors the immuneACCESS table, restricted to in-frame sequences. Some clones are absent from its copies; in checked studies, under half trace to an unresolved V gene, and the reason for the others is unknown. The sample data list some 130,000 clones, and less than 95% of these were observed just once. Together, the top ten hold 8.5% to 10% of the sample.

This receptor was identified in a man aged 18 to 30 in good health. The sequenced sample consisted of blood. The rearranged chain carries TRBV20-1 and TRBJ1-2; no D gene can be assigned with confidence. The bases are TGCAGTGCTAGTATCGGAGGCTACACCTTC. Its translation reads: CSASIGGYTF.